The 3 T cell receptor beta chains presented below share a single source sample, sequenced in a study of blood T cell repertoires in COVID-19. Repertoires were generated with immunoSEQ multiplex PCR, while TCRdb's copy carries only in-frame clones and drops some. The sample lists approximately 61,000 clones, around 83% seen once, with around 9.6% in the top ten. Specimen: peripheral blood. These receptors all come from a middle-aged man with COVID-19, enrolled during active disease.

The chain uses TRBV7-9 and TRBJ1-6; D perhaps matches TRBD1 (6 bases). The CDR3 has 16 amino acids. Germline V CDR1 and CDR2: SEHNR, FQNEAQ (reference sequence). V gave up 2 bases and J gave up 5 bases, with 13 bases separating them. CDR3 sequence reads: CASSLRPPGDNSPLHF. CDR3 in DNA: TGTGCCAGCAGCTTAAGGCCACCAGGGGATAATTCACCCCTCCACTTT.

V gene TRBV11-2 combines with J gene TRBJ1-4; the D gene is possibly TRBD1 (6 bases). Germline CDR1 reads SGHAT; CDR2 reads FQNNGV. CDR3 size: 14 residues. The ends were cut back, 5 bases at V and 11 bases at J, with 18 bases in the middle. In DNA form, the CDR3 reads TGTGCCAGCAGCCTACAGGGCGGCAATGGTAAACTGTTTTTT. It codes for CASSLQGGNGKLFF.

This clone has a single count. The V call is TRBV14, the J call TRBJ2-1; 9 bases match TRBD2. The J segment lost 4 bases and the V segment lost 0 bases, leaving 10 bases of the junction unmatched. This CDR3 is built from 18 residues. Germline V gene sequence: CDR1 SGHDN, CDR2 FVKESK. The CDR3 loop is CASSQEGWREGPYNEQFF. The CDR3 DNA reads TGTGCCAGCAGCCAAGAAGGATGGCGGGAGGGCCCTTACAATGAGCAGTTCTTC.